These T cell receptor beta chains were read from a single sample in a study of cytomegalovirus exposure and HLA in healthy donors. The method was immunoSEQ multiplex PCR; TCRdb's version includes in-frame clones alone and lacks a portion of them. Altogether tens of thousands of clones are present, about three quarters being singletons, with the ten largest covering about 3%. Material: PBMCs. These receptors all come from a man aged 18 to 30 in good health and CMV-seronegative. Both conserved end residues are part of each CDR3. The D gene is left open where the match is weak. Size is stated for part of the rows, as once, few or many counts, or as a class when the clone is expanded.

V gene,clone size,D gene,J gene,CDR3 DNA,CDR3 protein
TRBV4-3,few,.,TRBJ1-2,TGCGCCAGCAGCCAAGATCGAGGAAACTATGGCTACACCTTC,CASSQDRGNYGYTF
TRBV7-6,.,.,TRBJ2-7,TGTGCCAGCAGCTTAGCGTCAAGCCAGGGTGGTACCTACGAGCAGTACTTC,CASSLASSQGGTYEQYF
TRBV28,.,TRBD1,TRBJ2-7,TGTGCCAGCAGTTTATGGGGACAGGGGACTTACGAGCAGTACTTC,CASSLWGQGTYEQYF
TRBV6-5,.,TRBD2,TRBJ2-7,TGTGCCAGCAGTCCCGGACTAGCGGGAGTCTACGAGCAGTACTTC,CASSPGLAGVYEQYF
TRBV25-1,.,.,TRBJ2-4,TGTGCCAGCAGTGGAACAGGAGACATAGCCAAAAACATTCAGTACTTC,CASSGTGDIAKNIQYF
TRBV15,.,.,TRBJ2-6,TGTGCCACCAGCAGAGATTGGCTCTCGGGAGGGGCCAACGTCCTGACTTTC,CATSRDWLSGGANVLTF
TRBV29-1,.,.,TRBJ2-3,TGCAGCGTTGGGGGGGTGGGGTCAGATACGCAGTATTTT,CSVGGVGSDTQYF
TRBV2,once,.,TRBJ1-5,TGTGCCAGCAGTGAATGGGGGGGAAATCAGCCCCAGCATTTT,CASSEWGGNQPQHF
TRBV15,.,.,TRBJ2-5,TGTGCCACCAGCAGAGATACAGGCCAAGAGACCCAGTACTTC,CATSRDTGQETQYF
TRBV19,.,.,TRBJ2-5,TGTGCCAGTAGTATCGCCCCCCCGGGGACCCAGTACTTC,CASSIAPPGTQYF
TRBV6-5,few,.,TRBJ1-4,TGTGCCAGCAGTTCCTCGACGGGAAATGAAAAACTGTTTTTT,CASSSSTGNEKLFF
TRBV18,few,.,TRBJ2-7,TGTGCCAGCTCACCATCCCTAGCGACCTACGAGCAGTACTTC,CASSPSLATYEQYF
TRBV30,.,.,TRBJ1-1,TGTGCCTGGACTAGGACAGTCAACACTGAAGCTTTCTTT,CAWTRTVNTEAFF
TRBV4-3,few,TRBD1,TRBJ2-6,TGCGCCAGCAGCGAATCGGACAGGGCCGGGGCCAACGTCCTGACTTTC,CASSESDRAGANVLTF
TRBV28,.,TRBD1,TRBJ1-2,TGTGCCAGCAGGTTGGACAGGTTTAACTATGGCTACACCTTC,CASRLDRFNYGYTF
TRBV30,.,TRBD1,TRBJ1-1,TGTGCCTGGAATCCGGGACAGGTGAACACTGAAGCTTTCTTT,CAWNPGQVNTEAFF
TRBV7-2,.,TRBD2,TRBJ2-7,TGTGCCAGCAGCCCACTCCCACTAGCGGGAGTTGACGAGCAGTACTTC,CASSPLPLAGVDEQYF
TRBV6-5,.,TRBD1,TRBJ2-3,TGTGCCAGGTATTGGGACAGGGTGCCAGATACGCAGTATTTT,CARYWDRVPDTQYF
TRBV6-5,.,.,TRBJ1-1,TGTGCCAGCAGCAATAGTAGAACTGAAGCTTTCTTT,CASSNSRTEAFF
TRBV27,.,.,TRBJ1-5,TGTGCCAGCAAGGCGGGCTACAATCAGCCCCAGCATTTT,CASKAGYNQPQHF
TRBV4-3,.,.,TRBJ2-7,TGCGCCAGCAGCCAGTCATATGGAGGAGGGAGCTCCTACGAGCAGTACTTC,CASSQSYGGGSSYEQYF
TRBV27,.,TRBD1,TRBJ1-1,TGTGCCAGCAGTTTATCCAGGGGGCTGATCACTGAAGCTTTCTTT,CASSLSRGLITEAFF
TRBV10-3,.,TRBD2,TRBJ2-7,TGTGCCATCAGTACCGGGACTACCCTCTCCTACGAGCAGTACTTC,CAISTGTTLSYEQYF
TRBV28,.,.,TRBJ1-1,TGTGCCAGCAGTCCCGGGAGAGTAGCTTTCTTT,CASSPGRVAFF
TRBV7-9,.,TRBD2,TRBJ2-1,TGTGCCAGCAGCTTAGGAGCGCGGGAGACTTCCTACAATGAGCAGTTCTTC,CASSLGARETSYNEQFF
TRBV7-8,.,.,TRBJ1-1,TGTGCCAGCAGCTTAATAGATACTATGAACACTGAAGCTTTCTTT,CASSLIDTMNTEAFF
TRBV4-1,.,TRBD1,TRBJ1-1,TGCGCCAGCAGCCATGAGACAGGGTTCGCTGAAGCTTTCTTT,CASSHETGFAEAFF
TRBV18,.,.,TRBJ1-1,TGTGCCAGCTCACCAAGAGGGGCAGCGGGCACTGAAGCTTTCTTT,CASSPRGAAGTEAFF
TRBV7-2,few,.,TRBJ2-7,TGTGCCAGCAGCCGAAGCCACGAGCAGTACTTC,CASSRSHEQYF
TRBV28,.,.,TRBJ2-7,TGTGCCAGCGGCAAACAGGGCCACGAGCAGTACTTC,CASGKQGHEQYF
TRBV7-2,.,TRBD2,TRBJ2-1,TGTGCCAGCAGCCGGACTAGCGGGGACTACAATGAGCAGTTCTTC,CASSRTSGDYNEQFF
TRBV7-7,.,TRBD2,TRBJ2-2,TGTGCTAGCAGCTTACTAGCGGGAGGGTCCGGCGGGGAGCTGTTTTTT,CASSLLAGGSGGELFF
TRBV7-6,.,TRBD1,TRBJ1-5,TGTGCCAGCAGCTTAACAGGGGGCGGCAATCAGCCCCAGCATTTT,CASSLTGGGNQPQHF
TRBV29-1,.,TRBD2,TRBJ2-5,TGCAGCGTGGGAGCGGGAGAGTGGGAGACCCAGTACTTC,CSVGAGEWETQYF
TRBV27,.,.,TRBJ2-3,TGTGCCAGCAGTTTCGCGAGGACAGATACGCAGTATTTT,CASSFARTDTQYF
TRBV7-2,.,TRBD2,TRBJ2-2,TGTGCCAGCAGTCCATCTAGCGGGAGGGGCGGGGAGCTGTTTTTT,CASSPSSGRGGELFF
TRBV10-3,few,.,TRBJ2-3,TGTGCCATCAGTCCCTCGACAGACACAGATACGCAGTATTTT,CAISPSTDTDTQYF
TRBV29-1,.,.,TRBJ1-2,TGCAGCGTTGAAGGAGACAGGCGGTGGACCTATGGCTACACCTTC,CSVEGDRRWTYGYTF
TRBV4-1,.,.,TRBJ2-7,TGCGCCAGCAGCCAGTCGCGATTCCTTACCCATTACGAGCAGTACTTC,CASSQSRFLTHYEQYF
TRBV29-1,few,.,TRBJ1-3,TGCAGCGCAGACCCGGGGAAGTCTGGAAACACCATATATTTT,CSADPGKSGNTIYF
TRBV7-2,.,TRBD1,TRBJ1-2,TGTGCCAGCAGCTGGGGGGACAGCAACTATGGCTACACCTTC,CASSWGDSNYGYTF
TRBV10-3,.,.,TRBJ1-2,TGTGCCATCACTCCTTTTCCGGACAGTAACTATGGCTACACCTTC,CAITPFPDSNYGYTF
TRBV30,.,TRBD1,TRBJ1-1,TGTGCCTGGAGTTTTCGATGGGACAGCGGGTACACTGAAGCTTTCTTT,CAWSFRWDSGYTEAFF
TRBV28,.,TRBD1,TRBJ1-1,TGTGCCAGCAGTTTAACAGGGGGTTTGAACACTGAAGCTTTCTTT,CASSLTGGLNTEAFF
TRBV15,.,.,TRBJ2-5,TGTGCCACCAGCGCCCGGGACTACCAAGAGACCCAGTACTTC,CATSARDYQETQYF
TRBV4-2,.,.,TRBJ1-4,TGTGCCAGCAGCCAGGCATTAGGGGATCCTAATGAAAAACTGTTTTTT,CASSQALGDPNEKLFF
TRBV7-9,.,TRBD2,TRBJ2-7,TGTGCCAGCAGCCGAGGGACTAGCGGGAGGGTCCTCCGCGAGCAGTACTTC,CASSRGTSGRVLREQYF
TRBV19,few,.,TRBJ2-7,TGTGCCAGTAGACAGTCCAGCTCCTACGAGCAGTACTTC,CASRQSSSYEQYF
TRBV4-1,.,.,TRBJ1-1,TGCGCCAGCAGCCAAGAGTATGGGGGGAGGGAGAGTGGAGCTTTCTTT,CASSQEYGGRESGAFF
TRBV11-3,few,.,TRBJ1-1,TGTGCCAGCAGCTTAGCTGGGGGCGGCACTGAAGCTTTCTTT,CASSLAGGGTEAFF
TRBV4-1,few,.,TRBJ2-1,TGCGCCAGCAGCCAGGGACGGGGGAGCTCCTACAATGAGCAGTTCTTC,CASSQGRGSSYNEQFF
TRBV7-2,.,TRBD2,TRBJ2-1,TGTGCCAGCAGCATGACTAGCGGGAGCTCCTACAATGAGCAGTTCTTC,CASSMTSGSSYNEQFF
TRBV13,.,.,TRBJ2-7,TGTGCCAGCAGCCTCCGTTCCAGAGGGTACGCCCGACCCTACGAGCAGTACTTC,CASSLRSRGYARPYEQYF
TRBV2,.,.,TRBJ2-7,TGTGCCGGGGCAGGCTCCTACGAGCAGTACTTC,CAGAGSYEQYF
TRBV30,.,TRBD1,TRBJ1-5,TGTGCCTGGAGTCCAGGGGGGCCTGGTCAGCCCCAGCATTTT,CAWSPGGPGQPQHF
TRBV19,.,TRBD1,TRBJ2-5,TGTGCCACTGGACAGGGCTTTGGAGAGACCCAGTACTTC,CATGQGFGETQYF
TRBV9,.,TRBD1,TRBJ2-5,TGTGCCAGCAGCGTAGCAGGACAGGGGTTGGAGACCCAGTACTTC,CASSVAGQGLETQYF